This section outlines one T cell receptor (beta chain) sequence together with its context. This clone was seen once. It lacks a known antigen. No much larger clone exists at a distance of one base, and base qualities are not known. TCRbeta CDR3 regions were amplified from genomic DNA by means of the immunoSEQ Assay, a bias-controlled multiplex PCR. As for the authors' bioinformatics: Nucleated cell counts per sample were estimated from amplification of reference gene primers within the assay. To quantify the absolute abundance of each unique TCRbeta CDR3 rearrangement, sequence reads were collapsed and filtered. For each sample, productive Simpson clonality was calculated by taking the square root of Simpson's diversity index across productive rearrangements. Entries here come from immuneACCESS through TCRdb and include only in-frame sequences with V and J called. Some clones fail to appear in such tables; in the studies checked, an unresolved V gene covers under half of the shortfall, and the cause of the remainder is unknown. V and J calls plus clone size are reproduced from that table; the DNA served to infer D and trimming. In this sample the table shows approximately 210,000 clones, around three quarters of which occur a single time. Less than 20% of the sample is taken by the ten largest.

This entry comes from a study of blood T cell repertoires in COVID-19 (TCRdb year 2020). The study in broad terms: Collaborator samples came from the United States, Italy and Spain and covered acute and convalescent phases of COVID-19. The prospective study material was composed of cDNA or gDNA derived from T cells, B-cell-depleted T cells, or PBMCs. Deeply sampled blood TCRbeta repertoires from subjects exposed to, actively infected with, or recovered from COVID-19 were included in the dataset. The repertoires were released in a freely available public database intended as a resource for research on the immune response to SARS-CoV-2. The samples were drawn from the first 160 participants of the ongoing ImmuneRACE study and from 1,254 subjects provided by 6 global collaborators. Nearly every sample came with metadata listing a de-identified subject ID, COVID-19 status, age in years and sex. Where available, HLA class I and class II types were taken from metadata supplied by the sample provider and were not determined by assay-based typing.

The germline V gene yields MNHEY for CDR1 and SVGAGI for CDR2. V and J are truncated by 0 bases and 4 bases respectively, leaving an intervening sequence of 10 bases. The CDR3 runs 14 residues from the cysteine to the valine. Solely the CDR3 DNA is kept, with 42 bases framed from the first base. General conclusions and limits of the study: How much clinical and demographic metadata was included differed by source and by participant, and the metadata was provided uncurated.

Participants in the prospective study were aged 18 to 89 years, lived in 20 to 30 United States geographic areas, and enrolled through a virtual design. To assign participants to cohorts, the prospective study relied on clinical history that participants themselves reported in a screening survey and a study questionnaire. Each participant in the prospective study had whole blood, serum and a nasopharyngeal or oropharyngeal swab collected by mobile phlebotomists. Over a roughly 2-month period, participants in the prospective study had the option of providing additional blood draws and questionnaires. Prospective study blood samples were shipped either frozen or at room temperature before DNA extraction.

The chain couples TRBV6-5 to TRBJ2-7; TRBD2 might be the D gene, on 5 matching bases. This clonotype was obtained from a woman between 45 and 65 years old with acute COVID-19. The sequencing sample was made of PBMCs or T cells enriched from blood (not recorded which). At the DNA level, the sequence is TGTGCCAGCAGTTACTCTTCGGGAAATTACGAGCAGTACGTC. This is translated as CASSYSSGNYEQYV.